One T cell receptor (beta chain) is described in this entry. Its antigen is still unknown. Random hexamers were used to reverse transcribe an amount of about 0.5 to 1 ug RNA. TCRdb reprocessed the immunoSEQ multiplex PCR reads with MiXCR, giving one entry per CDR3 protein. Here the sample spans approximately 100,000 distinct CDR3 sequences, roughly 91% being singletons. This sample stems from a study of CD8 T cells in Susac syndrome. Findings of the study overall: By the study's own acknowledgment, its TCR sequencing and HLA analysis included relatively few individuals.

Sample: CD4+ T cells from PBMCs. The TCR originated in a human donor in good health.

The CDR3: CASSFGLAGADTQYF. The CDR3 nucleotides are TGTGCCAGCAGCTTCGGACTAGCGGGGGCGGATACGCAGTATTTT. This rearrangement joins TRBV5-6 to TRBJ2-3, with 13 bases aligning to TRBD2. The CDR3 consists of 15 residues. The J segment lost 6 bases and the V segment lost 2 bases, leaving 3 bases of the junction unmatched. Germline V gives CDR1 SGHDT, CDR2 YYEEEE. The full variable domain, rest sourced from reference TRBV5-6 and TRBJ2-3, is DAGVTQSPTHLIKTRGQQVTLRCSPKSGHDTVSWYQQALGQGPQFIFQYYEEEERQRGNFPDRFSGHQFPNYSSELNVNALLLGDSALYLCASSFGLAGADTQYFGPGTRLTVL.